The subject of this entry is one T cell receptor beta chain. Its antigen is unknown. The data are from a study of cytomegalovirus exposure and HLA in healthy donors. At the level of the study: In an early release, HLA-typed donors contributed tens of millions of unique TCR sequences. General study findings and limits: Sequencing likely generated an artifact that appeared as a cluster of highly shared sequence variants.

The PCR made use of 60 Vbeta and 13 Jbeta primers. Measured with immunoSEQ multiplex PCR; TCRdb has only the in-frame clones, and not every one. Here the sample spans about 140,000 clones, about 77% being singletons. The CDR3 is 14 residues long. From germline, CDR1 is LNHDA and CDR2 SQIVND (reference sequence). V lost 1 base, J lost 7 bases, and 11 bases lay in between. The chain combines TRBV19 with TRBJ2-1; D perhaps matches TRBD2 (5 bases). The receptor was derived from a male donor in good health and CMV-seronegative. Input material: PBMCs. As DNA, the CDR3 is TGTGCCAGTAGTATAGGCCCGGGGTATAATGAGCAGTTCTTC. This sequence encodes CASSIGPGYNEQFF.